Shown below are 14 T cell receptor beta chains from a single sample sequenced in a study of technical replicates of blood from several donors (dated by TCRdb to 2015 to 2018). Library preparation employed the immunoSEQ multiplex PCR assay. The source is immuneACCESS, and TCRdb retained only in-frame sequences with V and J called. Part of the clones is not carried over; for the studies checked, unresolved V genes explain less than half of this, and the remainder is unexplained. This sample comprises tens of thousands of clones, around nine tenths of them detected only once. 0.4% to 0.5% of the sample comes from the top ten. Input material: T cells isolated from PBMCs. All receptors come from a human donor in good health.

The V gene is TRBV6-5, the J gene TRBJ1-5; D is possibly TRBD1 (6 bases). CDR3 size: 13 residues. Germline V gene sequence: CDR1 MNHEY, CDR2 SVGAGI. V was pared by 5 bases and J by 4 bases, with 9 bases between. The chain's CDR3 is CASSLQGNQPQHF. The DNA for the CDR3 is TGTGCCAGCAGTCTACAGGGAAATCAGCCCCAGCATTTT.

As DNA, the CDR3 is TGTGCCAGCAGTTTCGGGGTAGGCGTTACCGGGGAGCTGTTTTTT. Protein sequence: CASSFGVGVTGELFF. J is TRBJ2-2 and V is TRBV28; D is possibly TRBD2 (5 bases). V lost 3 bases and J lost 5, with 13 bases in between. The germline CDR1 and CDR2 sequences are MDHEN and SYDVKM. CDR3 size: 15 residues.

The rearrangement uses TRBV10-2 and TRBJ1-4; D is unresolved. CDR3 length equals 14 residues. Between the trimmed V and J ends, which lost 2 bases and 7 bases, there was a span of 11 bases. Germline CDR1 is WSHSY and CDR2 is SAAADI. As DNA, the CDR3 is TGCGCCAGCAGTGAGGATTGGTCTAGTGAAAAACTGTTTTTT. Protein sequence: CASSEDWSSEKLFF.

V is TRBV18 and J is TRBJ1-4; D remains ambiguous. The germline CDR1 and CDR2 sequences are KGHSH and LQKENI. The CDR3 runs 13 residues. V was shortened by 3 bases and J by 4 bases, with 6 bases between the two germline ends. The CDR3: CASSPGYNEKLFF. The DNA of the CDR3 is TGTGCCAGCTCACCCGGGTATAATGAAAAACTGTTTTTT.

The chain is built from TRBV27 and TRBJ2-2, with 9 positions matching TRBD2. J lost 4 bases, V lost 2 bases, and 2 bases had no gene match. From germline, CDR1 is MNHEY and CDR2 SMNVEV (reference sequence). The CDR3 is 15 amino acids. The chain's CDR3 is CASSLLAGFTGELFF. CDR3 bases: TGTGCCAGCAGTTTACTAGCGGGATTCACCGGGGAGCTGTTTTTT.

This clone was detected once. V and J are TRBV12-5 and TRBJ1-1, with TRBD1 matching 9 bases. Per the germline V gene, CDR1 is LGHNT and CDR2 is FRNRAP. Trimming cost V 1 base and J 11 bases; bases outside gene matches: 2. The CDR3 runs to 12 residues. The CDR3 sequence is CASGLDRGHAFF. The CDR3, as DNA: TGTGCTAGTGGTTTGGACAGGGGGCACGCTTTCTTT.

This sequence joins TRBV7-2 and TRBJ1-3, with TRBD1 identical over 7 bases. The CDR3 is 13 amino acids. V lost 5 bases and J lost 4; bases outside the gene matches: 2. Germline-derived CDR1 and CDR2 are SGHTA and FQGNSA. CDR3 loop: CASSADRGNTIYF. The DNA for the CDR3 is TGTGCCAGCAGCGCGGACAGGGGAAACACCATATATTTT.

This clone was counted once. The J gene is TRBJ2-7, the V gene TRBV2, with 9 bases matching TRBD2. Germline values: CDR1 SNHLY, CDR2 FYNNEI. The CDR3 is made up of 14 amino acids. V lost 3 bases, J lost 4 bases, and 4 bases stayed unmatched. The CDR3 sequence: CASSEAGGLYEQYF. The CDR3 bases are TGTGCCAGCAGTGAGGCGGGAGGGTTGTACGAGCAGTACTTC.

V usage is TRBV10-3 and J usage is TRBJ1-2; D uncertain. CDR1 and CDR2 (germline): ENHRY, SYGVKD. The CDR3 has 14 amino acids. The V gene lost 10 bases and the J gene lost 1 base, with 16 bases spanning the gap. Here the CDR3 reads CASRDQTDNYGYTF. Here the CDR3 DNA reads TGTGCCAGCCGGGATCAGACTGATAACTATGGCTACACCTTC.

V and J are TRBV2 and TRBJ2-6; 8 bases align to TRBD1. The germline gives CDR1 SNHLY, CDR2 FYNNEI. Trimming cost V 8 bases and J 0 bases; bases outside gene matches: 12. The CDR3 has 18 residues. The chain's CDR3 is CASSRATGVPSGANVLTF. CDR3 bases: TGTGCCAGCTCGAGGGCGACAGGGGTCCCCTCTGGGGCCAACGTCCTGACTTTC.

The V gene is TRBV4-1, the J gene TRBJ2-6; D possibly corresponds to TRBD1 (7 bases). The CDR3 is made up of 17 amino acids. The germline V and J ends were trimmed by 2 bases and 0 bases, with 11 bases remaining between them. Per the germline V gene, CDR1 is MGHRA and CDR2 is YSYEKL. CDR3 DNA: TGCGCCAGCAGCCAACAGGGGGGAGACTCTGGGGCCAACGTCCTGACTTTC. Protein sequence: CASSQQGGDSGANVLTF.

This chain uses TRBV7-2 with TRBJ2-7; 9 nucleotides line up with TRBD2. J gave up 3 bases and V 5 bases, and 5 bases lay outside the gene matches. Germline-derived CDR1 and CDR2 are SGHTA and FQGNSA. The length of the CDR3 is 14 residues. CDR3 coding DNA: TGTGCCAGCAGCCTTAGCGGGAGAGGCTACGAGCAGTACTTC. This gives the protein CASSLSGRGYEQYF.

This rearrangement joins TRBV14 to TRBJ2-5; D unclear. The CDR3 length is 13 residues. CDR1 SGHDN and CDR2 FVKESK come from the germline V gene. The V end was cut by 1 base, the J end by 0 bases, with 3 bases between. The CDR3 spells CASSQVNQETQYF. As DNA, the CDR3 is TGTGCCAGCAGCCAAGTTAACCAAGAGACCCAGTACTTC.

This clone has more than one count but fewer than ten. V and J are TRBV9 and TRBJ1-1; no clear D gene. Germline-derived CDR1 and CDR2 are SGDLS and YYNGEE. CDR3 length: 13 amino acids. Trimming removed 2 bases at V and 3 bases at J, with 8 bases between. The CDR3 nucleotides read TGTGCCAGCAGCGTGACTACGGACACTGAAGCTTTCTTT. Its translation is CASSVTTDTEAFF.